The entry below gives a single T cell receptor beta chain sequence along with its context. The sample belongs to a study of CD8+ T cells in alopecia areata. The authors extracted RNA and reverse transcribed it into cDNA as the sequencing template. Clones were read by immunoSEQ multiplex PCR, and TCRdb kept only the in-frame ones, dropping some. This sample carries under 200,000 clones, 65% of them seen once, and the ten largest clones take approximately 0.91%. The treatment denotes: oral pan-JAK inhibitor, 5-10 mg twice daily. The sequence came from a human donor with alopecia areata. Sequencing was performed on CD4+ T cells sorted from blood, taken at week 4, from a patient treated with tofacitinib.

CDR3 nucleotides: TGCGCCAGCAGCTCCGCGACAGGGGCGAAATGGGAGACCCAGTACTTC. As protein: CASSSATGAKWETQYF. V and J are TRBV5-1 and TRBJ2-5; 8 positions agree with TRBD1. V shed 3 bases, J shed 5 bases, and the junction held 12 bases outside the gene matches. The CDR3 has 16 residues. Germline loops: CDR1 SGHRS, CDR2 YFSETQ. Together with reference TRBV5-1 and TRBJ2-5, the CDR3 gives the full variable domain: KAGVTQTPRYLIKTRGQQVTLSCSPISGHRSVSWYQQTPGQGLQFLFEYFSETQRNKGNFPGRFSGRQFSNSRSEMNVSTLELGDSALYLCASSSATGAKWETQYFGPGTRLLVL.